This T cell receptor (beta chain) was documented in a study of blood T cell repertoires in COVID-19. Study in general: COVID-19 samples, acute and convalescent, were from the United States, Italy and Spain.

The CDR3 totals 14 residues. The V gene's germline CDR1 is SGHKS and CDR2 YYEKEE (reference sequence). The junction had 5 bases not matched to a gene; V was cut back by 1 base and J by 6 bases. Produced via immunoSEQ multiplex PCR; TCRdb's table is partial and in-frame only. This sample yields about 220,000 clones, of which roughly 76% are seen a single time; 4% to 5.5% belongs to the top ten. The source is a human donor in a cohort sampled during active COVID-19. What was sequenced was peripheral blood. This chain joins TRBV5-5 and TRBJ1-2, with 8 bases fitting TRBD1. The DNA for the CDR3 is TGTGCCAGCAGCTTGAGCAGGGGGCTGAATGGCTACACCTTC. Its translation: CASSLSRGLNGYTF.